This T cell receptor (beta chain) appears in the sequencing data of a study of molecular identifiers for immune sequencing clone quantification. Every naive CD8 library was made from between roughly 19,000 and 1,000,000 sorted cells with 10%, 30% or 50% RNA. Naive CD8 T cells were FACS-sorted by CD8+CD4-CCR7+CD45RA+ markers. TCRdb re-analysed the PCR reads in MiXCR, keeping a single row per CDR3 protein. The repertoire holds roughly 630,000 distinct CDR3 sequences, with less than 30% as singletons. Per the germline V gene, CDR1 is LNHNV and CDR2 is YYDKDF (reference sequence). The CDR3 has 13 residues. V was trimmed by 1 base and J by 8 bases, leaving 11 bases between them. Study-wide findings and caveats: More than 850,000 naive cells reportedly did not prevent detection of spiked Jurkat TCR RNA from one cell.

Turning to this clonotype: What it binds is not known. Without the conserved terminal phenylalanine or tryptophan, this CDR3 likely stems from a read error.

Input material: naive CD8+ T cells from blood, with Jurkat cell RNA spiked in. Indicated subset: FACS-sorted CD8+CD4-CCR7+CD45RA+ naive T cells. The V call is TRBV15, the J call TRBJ2-5; D may be TRBD1 or TRBD2 (5 bases each). This clonotype was obtained from a human donor in good health. Some libraries in this study had Jurkat cell RNA spiked in. Here the CDR3 reads CATSRGGAPTQYY. The CDR3 DNA sequence: TGTGCCACCAGCAGAGGAGGGGCCCCCACCCAGTACTAC.